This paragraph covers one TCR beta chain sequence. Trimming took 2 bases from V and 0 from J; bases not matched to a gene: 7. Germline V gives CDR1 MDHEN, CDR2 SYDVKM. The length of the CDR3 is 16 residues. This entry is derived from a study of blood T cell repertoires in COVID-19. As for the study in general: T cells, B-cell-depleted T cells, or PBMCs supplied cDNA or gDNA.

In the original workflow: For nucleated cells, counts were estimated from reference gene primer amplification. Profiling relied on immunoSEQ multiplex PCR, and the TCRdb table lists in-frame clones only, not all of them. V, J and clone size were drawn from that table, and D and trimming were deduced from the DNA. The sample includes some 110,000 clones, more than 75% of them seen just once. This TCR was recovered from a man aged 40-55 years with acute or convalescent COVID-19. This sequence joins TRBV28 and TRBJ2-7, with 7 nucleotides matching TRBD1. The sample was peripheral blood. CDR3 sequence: CASSLIDRVNSYEQYF. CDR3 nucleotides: TGTGCCAGCAGTTTAATAGACAGGGTCAACTCCTACGAGCAGTACTTC.